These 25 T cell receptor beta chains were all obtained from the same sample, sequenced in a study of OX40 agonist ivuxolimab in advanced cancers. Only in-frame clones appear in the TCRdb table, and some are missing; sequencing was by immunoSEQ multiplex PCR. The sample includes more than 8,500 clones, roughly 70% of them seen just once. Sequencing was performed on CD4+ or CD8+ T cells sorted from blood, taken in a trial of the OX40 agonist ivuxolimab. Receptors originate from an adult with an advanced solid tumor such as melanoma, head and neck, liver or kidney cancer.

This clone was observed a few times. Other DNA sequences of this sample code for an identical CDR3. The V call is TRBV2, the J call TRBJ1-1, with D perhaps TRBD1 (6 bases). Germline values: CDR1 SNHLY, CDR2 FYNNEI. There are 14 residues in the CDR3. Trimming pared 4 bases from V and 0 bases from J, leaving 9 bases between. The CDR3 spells CASSAGQLNTEAFF. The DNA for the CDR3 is TGTGCCAGCAGTGCCGGACAGCTGAACACTGAAGCTTTCTTT.

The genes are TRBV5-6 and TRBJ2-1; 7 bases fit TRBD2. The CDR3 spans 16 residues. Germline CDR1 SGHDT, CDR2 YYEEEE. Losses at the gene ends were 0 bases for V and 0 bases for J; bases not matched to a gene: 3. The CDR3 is CASSLGSSGSYNEQFF. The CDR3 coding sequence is TGTGCCAGCAGCTTGGGTTCTAGCGGCTCCTACAATGAGCAGTTCTTC.

CDR3 sequence (DNA): TGTGCCAGCAGCGTAGGCGGTGGGACTTATGGCTACACCTTC. It yields the protein CASSVGGGTYGYTF. V usage is TRBV9 and J usage is TRBJ1-2; TRBD1 might be the D (5 bases). The CDR3 is made up of 14 amino acids. Trimming stripped 0 bases from V and 5 bases from J, with 11 bases between. CDR1 SGDLS and CDR2 YYNGEE come from the germline V gene.

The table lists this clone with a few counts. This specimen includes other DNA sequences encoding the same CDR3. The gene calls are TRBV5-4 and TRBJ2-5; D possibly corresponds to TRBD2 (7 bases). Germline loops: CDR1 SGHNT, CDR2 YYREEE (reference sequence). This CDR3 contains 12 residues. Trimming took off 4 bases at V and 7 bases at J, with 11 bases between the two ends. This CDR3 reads CASSPGGGTQYF. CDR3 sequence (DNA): TGTGCCAGCAGCCCGGGGGGCGGGACCCAGTACTTC.

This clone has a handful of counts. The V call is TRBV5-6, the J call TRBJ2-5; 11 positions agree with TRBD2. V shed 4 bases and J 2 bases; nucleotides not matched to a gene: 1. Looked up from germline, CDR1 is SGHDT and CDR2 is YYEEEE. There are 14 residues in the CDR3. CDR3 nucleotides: TGTGCCAGCAGCGGGACTAGCGGACAAGAGACCCAGTACTTC. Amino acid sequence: CASSGTSGQETQYF.

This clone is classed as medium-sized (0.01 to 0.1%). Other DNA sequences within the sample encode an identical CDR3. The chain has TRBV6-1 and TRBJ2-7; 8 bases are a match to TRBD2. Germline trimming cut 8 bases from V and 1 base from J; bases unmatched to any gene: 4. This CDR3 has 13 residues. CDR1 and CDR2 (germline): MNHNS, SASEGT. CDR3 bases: TGTGCCAGCCAAGCGGGAGAGTCCTACGAGCAGTACTTC. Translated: CASQAGESYEQYF.

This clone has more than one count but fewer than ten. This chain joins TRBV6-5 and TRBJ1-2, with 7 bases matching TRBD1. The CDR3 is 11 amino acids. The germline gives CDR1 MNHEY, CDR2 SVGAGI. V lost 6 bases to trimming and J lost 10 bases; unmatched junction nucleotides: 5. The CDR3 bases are TGTGCCAGCAGCGAGGGGGCAGTCTACACCTTC. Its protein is CASSEGAVYTF.

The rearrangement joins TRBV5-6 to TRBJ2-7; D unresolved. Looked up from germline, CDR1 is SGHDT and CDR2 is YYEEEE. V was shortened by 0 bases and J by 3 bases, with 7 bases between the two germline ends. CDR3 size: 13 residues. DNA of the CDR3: TGTGCCAGCAGCTTGGACAGCTTCTACGAGCAGTACTTC. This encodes CASSLDSFYEQYF.

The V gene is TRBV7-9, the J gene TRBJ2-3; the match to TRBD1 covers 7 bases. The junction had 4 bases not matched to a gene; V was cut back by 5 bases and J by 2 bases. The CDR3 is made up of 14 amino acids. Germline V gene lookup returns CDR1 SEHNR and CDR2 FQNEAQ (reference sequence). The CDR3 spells CASSPTGYTDTQYF. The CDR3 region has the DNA TGTGCCAGCAGCCCGACAGGGTACACAGATACGCAGTATTTT.

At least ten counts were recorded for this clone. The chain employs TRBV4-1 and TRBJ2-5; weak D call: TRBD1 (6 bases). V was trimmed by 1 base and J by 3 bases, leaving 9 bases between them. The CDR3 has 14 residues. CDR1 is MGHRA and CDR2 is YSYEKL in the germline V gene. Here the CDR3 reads CASSQGQGKETQYF. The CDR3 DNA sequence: TGCGCCAGCAGCCAAGGGCAGGGGAAAGAGACCCAGTACTTC.

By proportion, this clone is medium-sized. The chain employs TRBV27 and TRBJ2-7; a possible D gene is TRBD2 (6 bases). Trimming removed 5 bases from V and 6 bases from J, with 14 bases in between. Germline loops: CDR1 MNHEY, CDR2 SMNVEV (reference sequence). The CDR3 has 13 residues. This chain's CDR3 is CASSAGSGLEQYF. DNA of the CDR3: TGTGCCAGCAGTGCGGGGTCGGGGCTCGAGCAGTACTTC.

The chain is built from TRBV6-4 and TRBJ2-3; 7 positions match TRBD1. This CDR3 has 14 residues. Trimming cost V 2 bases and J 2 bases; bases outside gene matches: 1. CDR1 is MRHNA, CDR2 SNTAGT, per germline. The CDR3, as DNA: TGTGCCAGCAGTGACGGACAGGCCACAGATACGCAGTATTTT. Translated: CASSDGQATDTQYF.

The CDR3 DNA reads as TGCAGCGCCGTTAGCGGGAGCAATGAGCAGTTCTTC. Its protein product is CSAVSGSNEQFF. The chain has TRBV29-1 and TRBJ2-1; 9 positions match TRBD2. Germline loops: CDR1 SQVTM, CDR2 ANQGSEA. With V trimmed by 7 bases and J by 6 bases, 4 bases remained unmatched. This CDR3 comprises 12 residues.

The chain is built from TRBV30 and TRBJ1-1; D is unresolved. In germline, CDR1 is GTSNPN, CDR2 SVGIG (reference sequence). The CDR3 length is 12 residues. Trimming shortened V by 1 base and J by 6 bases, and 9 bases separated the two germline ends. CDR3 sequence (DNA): TGTGCCTGGAGTGCCTGGGGAGCTGAAGCTTTCTTT. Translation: CAWSAWGAEAFF.

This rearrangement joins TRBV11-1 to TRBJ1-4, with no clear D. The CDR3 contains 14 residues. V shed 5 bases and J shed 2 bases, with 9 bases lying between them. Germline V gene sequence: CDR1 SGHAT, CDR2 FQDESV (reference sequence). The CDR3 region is CASSPGETNEKLFF. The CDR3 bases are TGTGCCAGCAGCCCCGGTGAGACTAATGAAAAACTGTTTTTT.

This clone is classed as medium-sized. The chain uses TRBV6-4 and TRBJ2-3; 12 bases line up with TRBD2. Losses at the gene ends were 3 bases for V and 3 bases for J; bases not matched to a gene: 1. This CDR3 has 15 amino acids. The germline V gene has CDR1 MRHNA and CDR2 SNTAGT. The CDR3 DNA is TGTGCCAGCAGTGAGGGGACTAGCGGGACAGATACGCAGTATTTT. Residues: CASSEGTSGTDTQYF.

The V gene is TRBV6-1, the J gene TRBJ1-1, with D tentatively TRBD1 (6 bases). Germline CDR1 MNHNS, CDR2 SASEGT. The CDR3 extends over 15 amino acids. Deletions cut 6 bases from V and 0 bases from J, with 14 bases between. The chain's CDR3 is CASRDRRLMNTEAFF. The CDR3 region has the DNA TGTGCCAGCAGGGACAGACGGCTCATGAACACTGAAGCTTTCTTT.

The chain's CDR3 is CASSGTALSGNTIYF. The CDR3 coding sequence is TGTGCCAGCAGCGGGACTGCGCTCTCTGGAAACACCATATATTTT. The chain uses TRBV6-1 and TRBJ1-3, with a weak D call TRBD1 (5 bases). In germline, CDR1 is MNHNS, CDR2 SASEGT. This CDR3 is 15 amino acids long. V was cut by 6 bases and J by 0 bases, with 12 bases left in between.

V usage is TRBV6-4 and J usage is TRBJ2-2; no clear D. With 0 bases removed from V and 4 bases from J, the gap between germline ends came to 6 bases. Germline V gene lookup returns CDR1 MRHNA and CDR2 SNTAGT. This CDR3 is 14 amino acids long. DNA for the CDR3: TGTGCCAGCAGTGACTCGCCGGGCACCGGGGAGCTGTTTTTT. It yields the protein CASSDSPGTGELFF.

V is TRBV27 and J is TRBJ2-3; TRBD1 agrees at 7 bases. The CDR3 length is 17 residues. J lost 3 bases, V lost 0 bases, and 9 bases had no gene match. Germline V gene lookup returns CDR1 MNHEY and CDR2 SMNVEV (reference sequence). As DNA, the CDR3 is TGTGCCAGCAGTTTATCGAGGGGGCTCATAGGTACAGATACGCAGTATTTT. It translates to CASSLSRGLIGTDTQYF.

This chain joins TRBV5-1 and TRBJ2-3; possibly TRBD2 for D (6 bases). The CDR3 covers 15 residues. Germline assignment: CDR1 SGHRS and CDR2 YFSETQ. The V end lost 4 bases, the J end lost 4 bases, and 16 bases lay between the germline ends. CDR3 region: CASSQSGLTSDTQYF. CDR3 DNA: TGCGCCAGCAGCCAGAGCGGACTAACCTCAGATACGCAGTATTTT.

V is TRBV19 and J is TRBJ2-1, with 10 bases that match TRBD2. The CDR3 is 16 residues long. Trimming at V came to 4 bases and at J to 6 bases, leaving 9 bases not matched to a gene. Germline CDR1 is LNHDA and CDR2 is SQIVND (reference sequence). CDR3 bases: TGTGCCAGTAGTAGAGAAATAGCGGGAGGTTTCAATGAGCAGTTCTTC. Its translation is CASSREIAGGFNEQFF.

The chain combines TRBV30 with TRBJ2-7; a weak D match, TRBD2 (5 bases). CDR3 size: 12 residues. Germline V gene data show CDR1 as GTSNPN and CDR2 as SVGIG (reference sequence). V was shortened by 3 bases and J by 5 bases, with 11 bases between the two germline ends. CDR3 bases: TGTGCCTGGAGCGGACTCCGGGACGAGCAGTACTTC. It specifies CAWSGLRDEQYF.

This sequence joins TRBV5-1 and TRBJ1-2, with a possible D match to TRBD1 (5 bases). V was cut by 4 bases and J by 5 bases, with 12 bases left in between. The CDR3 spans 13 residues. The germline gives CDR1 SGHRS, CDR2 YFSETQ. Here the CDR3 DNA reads TGCGCCAGCAGCCCGACAGACTCGTATGGCTACACCTTC. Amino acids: CASSPTDSYGYTF.

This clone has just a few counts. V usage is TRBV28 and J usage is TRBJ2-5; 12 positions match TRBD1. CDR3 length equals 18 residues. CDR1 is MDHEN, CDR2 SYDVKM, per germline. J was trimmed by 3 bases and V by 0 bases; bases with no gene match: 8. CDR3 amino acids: CASSLWTSGTGGEETQYF. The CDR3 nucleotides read TGTGCCAGCAGTTTATGGACCTCCGGGACAGGGGGCGAAGAGACCCAGTACTTC.